Listed below are T cell receptor beta chains from one sample, sequenced in a study of blood T cell repertoires in COVID-19. The repertoire was sequenced with immunoSEQ multiplex PCR; TCRdb's copy has only in-frame clones and lacks some. Of approximately 230,000 clones in the sample, approximately 90% are singletons; the top ten hold under 2%. The sequenced sample was PBMCs or T cells enriched from blood (not recorded which). All receptors come from a man in his forties who had recovered from COVID-19. The CDR3 runs from the conserved cysteine through the conserved F or W. The order of the fields is clone size, J gene, D gene, V gene, CDR3 protein, CDR3 DNA. D genes are given only for firm matches. Clone sizes are given selectively: once, few, many, or a class where the clone is expanded.

.,TRBJ2-3,.,TRBV5-1,CASSFAGRTDTQYF,TGCGCCAGCAGCTTCGCGGGTCGGACAGATACGCAGTATTTT
.,TRBJ1-4,.,TRBV5-1,CASSNSNEKLFF,TGCGCCAGCAGTAACAGTAATGAAAAACTGTTTTTT
few,TRBJ2-7,.,TRBV4-2,CASSQVLGGSAYEQYF,TGTGCCAGCAGCCAAGTGCTTGGGGGCAGCGCCTACGAGCAGTACTTC
.,TRBJ2-5,TRBD2,TRBV15,CATSRDPASGTKETQYF,TGTGCCACCAGCAGAGATCCCGCTAGCGGCACGAAAGAGACCCAGTACTTC
.,TRBJ1-4,TRBD1,TRBV19,CASSMTTGDRTNEKLFF,TGTGCCAGTAGTATGACAACAGGGGACAGGACTAATGAAAAACTGTTTTTT
.,TRBJ2-1,.,TRBV30,CAWIRGSTYNEQFF,TGTGCCTGGATTCGGGGTTCCACCTACAATGAGCAGTTCTTC
once,TRBJ2-1,.,TRBV27,CASTRSRGTNDNEQFF,TGTGCCAGCACCCGGAGTCGGGGGACCAACGACAATGAGCAGTTCTTC
.,TRBJ1-3,.,TRBV7-8,CASSLSPQGFGNTIYF,TGTGCCAGCAGCTTATCACCACAGGGCTTTGGAAACACCATATATTTT
.,TRBJ1-5,TRBD1,TRBV2,CASRTGFGNQPQHF,TGTGCCAGCAGGACAGGGTTCGGCAATCAGCCCCAGCATTTT
.,TRBJ2-4,.,TRBV28,CASSLSTQGRNIQYF,TGTGCCAGCAGTTTATCTACACAGGGCAGGAACATTCAGTACTTC
.,TRBJ2-3,TRBD2,TRBV9,CASSVPGTSGTGPDTQYF,TGTGCCAGCAGCGTCCCTGGGACTAGCGGGACGGGCCCAGATACGCAGTATTTT
.,TRBJ2-7,.,TRBV3-1/TRBV3-2,CASSQVGGPTTYEQYF,TGTGCCAGCAGCCAAGTGGGGGGGCCTACAACTTACGAGCAGTACTTC
few,TRBJ1-4,TRBD1,TRBV30,CASGTGAEKLFF,TGTGCCTCCGGGACAGGGGCAGAAAAACTGTTTTTT
.,TRBJ1-2,.,TRBV2,CASSGMGGYGYTF,TGTGCCAGCAGTGGAATGGGAGGCTATGGCTACACCTTC
.,TRBJ2-7,TRBD2,TRBV4-3,CASSQEPSGSPYEQYF,TGCGCCAGCAGCCAAGAGCCTAGCGGGTCACCTTACGAGCAGTACTTC
.,TRBJ2-3,TRBD1,TRBV6-5,CAVLEAGGSLDTQYF,TGTGCCGTACTTGAGGCAGGGGGCTCTTTAGATACGCAGTATTTT
.,TRBJ2-1,TRBD2,TRBV11-2,CASSIAGLSYNEQFF,TGTGCCAGCAGTATAGCGGGGCTCTCCTACAATGAGCAGTTCTTC
.,TRBJ1-2,TRBD1,TRBV18,CASSNALVRQGSGGYTF,TGTGCCAGCTCTAACGCACTCGTGAGACAGGGCTCGGGTGGCTACACCTTC
.,TRBJ2-7,TRBD1,TRBV28,CASSRQGLQSEQYF,TGTGCCAGCAGTCGACAGGGTCTCCAGAGCGAGCAGTACTTC
.,TRBJ1-6,TRBD1,TRBV6-5,CASSRDRLNSPLHF,TGTGCCAGCAGTCGGGACAGACTTAATTCACCCCTCCACTTT
.,TRBJ2-2,TRBD2,TRBV5-8,CASSRRIWRGGTGELFF,TGTGCCAGCAGCCGAAGAATCTGGCGGGGGGGAACCGGGGAGCTGTTTTTT
.,TRBJ2-7,.,TRBV9,CASSTAQGRDEQYF,TGTGCCAGCAGCACGGCGCAGGGCAGGGACGAGCAGTACTTC